Described below is a single T cell receptor (beta chain) sequence and its context. The antigen this receptor binds is unknown. No quality values exist for individual bases; no much larger clone is one base distant. Trimmed from V: 6 bases; trimmed from J: 8 bases; junction bases lacking a gene match: 6. The CDR3 contains 14 residues, cysteine and phenylalanine counted. Only CDR3 DNA is held: 42 bases, read in frame from base 1. The germline V gene sets CDR1 to SNHLY and CDR2 to FYNNEI. Adults with ileal or ileocolonic Crohn's disease for whom ileocolonic resection was indicated were considered eligible. Before DNA extraction, whole ileal mucosal biopsies were kept frozen at -80 degrees C. Genomic DNA was extracted from frozen whole biopsies using a TRizol-based method and was quantified with a NanoDrop 2000 spectrophotometer. The sample is drawn from a study of T cell repertoires in ileal Crohn's disease (dated by TCRdb to between 2019 and 2020). General notes on the study: Median disease duration was around 8 years, and around 35% of patients were identified as active smokers at the time of surgery. All patients had surgery for a complication: stricturing disease in about 60% and penetrating disease in roughly 40%. About half of the patients received postoperative therapy: about a dozen received thiopurines and roughly 19 received anti-TNF agents. TCR repertoire analysis was performed in about 59 Crohn's disease patients drawn from a prospective multicentre cohort. The study was conducted in parallel with a multicentre cohort that was designed to identify predictors of early endoscopic recurrence following ileocolonic resection. Endoscopic postoperative recurrence was defined by a Rutgeerts score above i0. A total of some 150 mucosal samples from around 57 patients were sequenced, collected from several sites on the surgical specimen and at postoperative endoscopy. What the study reported, not specific to this receptor: Patients who were active smokers at surgery had a significantly higher proportion of clonal expansions than non-smokers (roughly 27% vs 19%, p=0.02). Sorted CD8 T cells carried more high-frequency clones than CD4 T cells, suggesting mucosal expansions were mainly CD8. Only a subgroup of patients, of unstated size, had their mucosal CD4 and CD8 T cells sorted and sequenced. Endoscopic recurrence was found to be associated with higher high-frequency clone percentages at surgery, and recurrence was observed in all patients with clonality above 26.8% (18/57).

For commercial TCRB immunosequencing, about 500 nanograms of biopsy DNA were submitted for each sample. CDR3 regions were amplified from genomic DNA by Adaptive Biotechnology using a two-step, amplification bias-controlled multiplex PCR. Primers covering every V and J gene segment were used in the first PCR, while barcodes and Illumina adapters were added in the second PCR. An Illumina instrument was used to sequence the CDR3 libraries. The study's processing was this. The analysis drew on both the pipelines supplied by the vendor and custom analysis of the raw data in R/Bioconductor running R version 3.3.0. Clonality, ranging from 0 to 1, was calculated as the inverse of the normalised Shannon entropy of all productive clones. The repertoire share taken up by the top 100 clones defined high-frequency clones, and only clones that passed a 95% confidence test were kept. Overlap between samples was measured with the Morisita-Horn index, while repertoire diversity was measured with the Simpson index. TCRdb mirrors the immuneACCESS table, restricted to in-frame sequences. Some clones are absent from its copies; in checked studies, under half trace to an unresolved V gene, and the reason for the others is unknown. The DNA gave D and trimming, while V, J and clone size come from that table. The sample table shows some 6,200 clones, and over 75% are seen once. Together, the top ten hold about an eighth of the sample.

The sequence came from an adult with Crohn's disease. The sample was ileal tissue. The chain couples TRBV2 to TRBJ2-1; TRBD2 aligns with 11 central bases. At the DNA level, the sequence is TGTGCCAGCAGAAGACTAGCGGGGCGCGATGAGCAGTTCTTC. This is translated as CASRRLAGRDEQFF. Where the CDR3 stops, the reference TRBV2 and TRBJ2-1 genes take over; the full variable domain is EPEVTQTPSHQVTQMGQEVILRCVPISNHLYFYWYRQILGQKVEFLVSFYNNEISEKSEIFDDQFSVERPDGSNFTLKIRSTKLEDSAMYFCASRRLAGRDEQFFGPGTRLTVL.